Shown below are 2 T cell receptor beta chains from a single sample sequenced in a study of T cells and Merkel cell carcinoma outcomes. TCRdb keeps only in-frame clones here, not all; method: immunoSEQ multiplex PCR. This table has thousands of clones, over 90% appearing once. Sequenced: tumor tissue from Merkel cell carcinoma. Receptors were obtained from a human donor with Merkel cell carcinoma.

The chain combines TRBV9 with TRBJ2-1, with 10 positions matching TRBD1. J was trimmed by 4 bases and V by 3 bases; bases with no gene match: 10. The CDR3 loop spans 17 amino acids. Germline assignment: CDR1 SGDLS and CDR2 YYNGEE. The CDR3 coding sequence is TGTGCCAGCAGCGCCAACCTTCGGACAGGGGGATACAATGAGCAGTTCTTC. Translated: CASSANLRTGGYNEQFF.

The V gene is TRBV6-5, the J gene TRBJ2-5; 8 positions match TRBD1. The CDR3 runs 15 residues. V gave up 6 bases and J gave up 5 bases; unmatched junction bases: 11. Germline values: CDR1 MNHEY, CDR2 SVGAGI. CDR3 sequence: CASSQQGVSRETQYF. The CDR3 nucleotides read TGTGCCAGCAGCCAACAGGGGGTTTCACGGGAGACCCAGTACTTC.